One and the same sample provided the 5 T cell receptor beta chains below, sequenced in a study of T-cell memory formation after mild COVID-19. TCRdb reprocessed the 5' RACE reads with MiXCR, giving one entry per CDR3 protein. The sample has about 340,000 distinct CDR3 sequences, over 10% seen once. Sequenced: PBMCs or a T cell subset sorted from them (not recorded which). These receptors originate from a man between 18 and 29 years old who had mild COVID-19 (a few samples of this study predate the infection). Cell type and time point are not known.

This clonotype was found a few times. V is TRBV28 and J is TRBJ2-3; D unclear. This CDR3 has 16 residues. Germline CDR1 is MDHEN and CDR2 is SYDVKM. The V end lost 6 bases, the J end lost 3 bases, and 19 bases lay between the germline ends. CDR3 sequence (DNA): TGTGCCAGCAGGTCCGTAGGGCGCCCGATAACAGATACGCAGTATTTT. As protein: CASRSVGRPITDTQYF.

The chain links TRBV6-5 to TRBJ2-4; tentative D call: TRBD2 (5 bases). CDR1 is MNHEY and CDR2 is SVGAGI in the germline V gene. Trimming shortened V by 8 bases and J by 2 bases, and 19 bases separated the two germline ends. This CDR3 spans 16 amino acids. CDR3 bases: TGTGCCAGCCGGGATGTGAGGGCCGGGCCCAAAAACATTCAGTACTTC. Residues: CASRDVRAGPKNIQYF.

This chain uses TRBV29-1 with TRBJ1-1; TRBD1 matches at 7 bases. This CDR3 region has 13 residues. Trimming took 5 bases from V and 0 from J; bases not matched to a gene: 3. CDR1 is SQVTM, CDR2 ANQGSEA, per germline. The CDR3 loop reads CSVRTGMNTEAFF. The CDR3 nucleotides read TGCAGCGTTAGGACAGGCATGAACACTGAAGCTTTCTTT.

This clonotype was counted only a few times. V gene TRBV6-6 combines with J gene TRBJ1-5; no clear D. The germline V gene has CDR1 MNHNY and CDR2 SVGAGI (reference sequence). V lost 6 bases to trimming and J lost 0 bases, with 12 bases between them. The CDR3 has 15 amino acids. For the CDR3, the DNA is TGTGCCAGCAGGGACGCGGGGTATAGCAATCAGCCCCAGCATTTT. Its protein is CASRDAGYSNQPQHF.

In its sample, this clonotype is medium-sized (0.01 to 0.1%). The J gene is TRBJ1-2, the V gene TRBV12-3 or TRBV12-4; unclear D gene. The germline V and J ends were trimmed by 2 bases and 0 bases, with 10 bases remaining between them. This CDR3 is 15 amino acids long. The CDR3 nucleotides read TGTGCCAGCAGTTTAATCTCCCTAGCTAACTATGGCTACACCTTC. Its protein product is CASSLISLANYGYTF.